This TCR beta chain stems from a study of identical twins listed by TCRdb under 2016. Turning to the overall study: The study deep-sequenced TCR alpha and beta repertoires from monozygotic twins, unrelated adults of various ages and cord blood to test whether fetal clonotypes persist. To rule out contamination, replicate twin experiments were performed at different times with different library preparation protocols.

The paper's findings and limits, for the study overall: Fewer insertions were carried by abundant cord blood beta clonotypes; a weaker similar trend was observed in young adult naive repertoires, while no such trend was observed in memory repertoires. Compared with coincidental sharing between unrelated individuals, an excess of low generation-probability sequences was observed among out-of-frame TCR alpha sequences shared between twins. A weaker excess of twin sharing was found in beta out-of-frame sequences because the signal-to-noise ratio was lowered by fewer shared sequences. Because the same donors could not be followed over many years, the conclusions depended on cross-sectional statistical analysis. In monozygotic twins, recombination models systematically underestimated out-of-frame TCR alpha sharing, but the models matched the sharing seen between unrelated individuals. Zero-insertion analyses could be partly confounded by invariant T cells such as MAIT and iNKT, though diverse VJ usage argued against such confounding for most clonotypes.

For this clonotype: Its cognate antigen has yet to be identified. No much larger clone exists at a distance of one base, and base qualities are not known.

All donors were healthy Caucasians. The twin cohort consisted of three pairs of female monozygotic twins, all aged roughly 18 to 29 years. Positive isolation kits from Invitrogen were used to isolate the CD4+ and CD8+ T cell populations. The method behind the library was 5' RACE. Reads for this sample came from an Illumina HiSeq 2000. A universal primer binding site was added through template switching, and the final cDNA carried a unique molecular identifier so that TCR cDNA molecules could be counted accurately. First-strand cDNA for TCR alpha and beta chains was synthesized from specific primers in the conserved constant-segment region. To control for contamination, every cDNA library carried two barcodes: a SMART-Mk sample barcode plus Illumina barcodes. TruSeq adapter sequences along with Illumina sample barcodes were introduced in two successive PCR steps. The Illumina HiSeq platform was used with custom primers to sequence TCR alpha and beta cDNA libraries. Per the original workflow: Raw reads were processed with MiGEC to extract unique molecular identifiers, and MiXCR was used to determine CDR3 positions. For each individual, recombination models were inferred using an EM algorithm with the repgenHMM and IGoR tools. The tcR package in R was used for shared clonotype analysis, with sharing normalized by the product of cloneset sizes. To study raw recombination free of thymic and clonal selection effects, out-of-frame nonproductive sequences were analyzed. TCRdb reprocessing: public reads trimmed at Q25 with fastp, clones called with MiXCR, in-frame beta chains kept. Rows merge per CDR3 protein into single entries with the most common DNA and genes. These V and J calls rely on TCRdb rather than the paper's analysis. The sample table contains 250,000 to 300,000 distinct CDR3 sequences; only one count was recorded for around 8.3% of them. The ten largest clones add up to over 2.5% of the sample.

These data also featured in a second study, about yellow fever vaccine responses in identical twins. From that second study: According to the authors, in identical twins the way T cells responded to vaccination appeared partly convergent and partly personalized. In the study, vaccine-responding T cell clones were precisely tracked in identical twins.

The origin of this receptor is a woman aged 18-29 years in good health. The sequencing input was CD8+ T cells sorted from blood.

The CDR3 region: CASSYPSGRYNEQFF. The nucleotides read TGTGCCAGCAGTTACCCTAGCGGGAGGTACAATGAGCAGTTCTTC. This sequence uses TRBV6-2 or TRBV6-3 and TRBJ2-1, with 11 bases aligning to TRBD2. The CDR3 starts with the cysteine, ends with the phenylalanine, and has 15 residues. The retained sequence is limited to the CDR3, 45 bases, with the frame set at the first base. V loses 2 bases at its end and J loses 4 bases; junction bases beyond the gene matches: 1. Via the germline V gene, CDR1 is MNHEY and CDR2 SVGEGT.